A selection of T cell receptor beta chains follows, all from one sample in a study of T cells in Graves' hyperthyroidism and ophthalmopathy. TCRdb reprocessed the multiplex PCR reads with MiXCR, giving one entry per CDR3 protein. The sample has 450,000 to 600,000 distinct CDR3 sequences, 14% seen once. The sequenced material came from blood. The receptors were gathered from a woman in her 40s with Graves' hyperthyroidism. Each CDR3 is given with its conserved first and last residue. A D gene is named only where the DNA matches it firmly. Some rows mark clone size as missing; the rest say once, few, many or name a class of expanded clone.

size: .; V: TRBV6-1; D: .; J: TRBJ2-4; DNA: TGTGCCAGCAGTCCCTATTCCCGGCAGGGCCAGAACATTCAGTACTTC; CDR3: CASSPYSRQGQNIQYF
size: .; V: TRBV20-1; D: TRBD1; J: TRBJ1-2; DNA: TGCAGTGCTAGAGGGGCCCAGGGGGTCTATGGCTACACCTTC; CDR3: CSARGAQGVYGYTF
size: many; V: TRBV2; D: .; J: TRBJ2-4; DNA: TGTGCCAGCGGAAAGGTCGTTCAGTACTTC; CDR3: CASGKVVQYF
size: .; V: TRBV20-1; D: .; J: TRBJ1-5; DNA: TGCAGTGCTAGGAAACAGAATCAGCCCCAGCATTTT; CDR3: CSARKQNQPQHF
size: many; V: TRBV20-1; D: .; J: TRBJ2-4; DNA: TGCAGTGCGCGAAATCCAGGGAGAAACATTCAGTACTTC; CDR3: CSARNPGRNIQYF
size: many; V: TRBV28; D: .; J: TRBJ2-2; DNA: TGTGCCAGCAGTTTACCTCTAGCGCCCCGGAGCACCGGGGAGCTGTTTTTT; CDR3: CASSLPLAPRSTGELFF
size: .; V: TRBV4-1; D: .; J: TRBJ1-1; DNA: TGCGCCAGCAGCCAAGAGTCCTCAATCCTGAACACTGAAGCTTTCTTT; CDR3: CASSQESSILNTEAFF
size: .; V: TRBV10-3; D: TRBD1; J: TRBJ2-1; DNA: TGTGCCACCGGGACAGGGGGCTACAATGAGCAGTTCTTC; CDR3: CATGTGGYNEQFF
size: few; V: TRBV11-3; D: TRBD2; J: TRBJ2-1; DNA: TGTGCCAGCAGCTTAGTACTAGCGGGAGCAACTGAGCAGTTCTTC; CDR3: CASSLVLAGATEQFF
size: few; V: TRBV11-2; D: .; J: TRBJ1-1; DNA: TGTGCCAGCAGGCCGGGGCGGGAGTTTGAAGCTTTCTTT; CDR3: CASRPGREFEAFF
size: many; V: TRBV9; D: TRBD2; J: TRBJ2-5; DNA: TGTGCCAGCAGCGTAGGAGCGGGAGGGCGGGAGACCCAGTACTTC; CDR3: CASSVGAGGRETQYF
size: few; V: TRBV5-1; D: .; J: TRBJ2-1; DNA: TGCGCCAGCAGCGTTTCCCAGTTTAATGAGCAGTTCTTC; CDR3: CASSVSQFNEQFF
size: .; V: TRBV19; D: .; J: TRBJ1-6; DNA: TGTGCCAGCCAACAGGGTTTCTATAATTCACCCCTCCACTTT; CDR3: CASQQGFYNSPLHF